One and the same sample provided the 25 T cell receptor beta chains below, sequenced in a study of blood T cells in healthy people across ages (dated by TCRdb to about 2015). Preparation of the library involved 5' RACE. Data came from an Illumina HiSeq 2500. The second PCR ran for about 6 to 12 cycles and used a J-beta primer mix along with a sample-barcoded 5' primer. TCRdb trimmed the raw reads at Q25, called clones with MiXCR and kept productive beta chains. Entries that share a CDR3 protein sequence are merged under the most common genes and DNA. The sample profile shows about 600,000 distinct CDR3 sequences; 47% of them were found once. Approximately 25% of the sample is held by the ten biggest clonotypes. Material for sequencing was blood. Source of these receptors: a man older than 75 in good health.

Only one count was recorded for this clonotype. The chain recombines TRBV6-5 with TRBJ2-1, with D perhaps being TRBD1 or TRBD2 (5 bases each). V lost 10 bases to trimming and J lost 4 bases, with 17 bases between them. CDR1 and CDR2 from the germline V gene are MNHEY and SVGAGI. The CDR3 has 14 amino acids. CDR3 sequence (DNA): TGTGCCAACAGCGGACATGGGGCTTACAATGAGCAGTTCTTC. Amino acids: CANSGHGAYNEQFF.

CDR3 loop: CASSFGGQGASYGYTF. DNA of the CDR3: TGTGCCAGCAGCTTTGGGGGACAGGGGGCCTCCTATGGCTACACCTTC. The chain employs TRBV7-2 and TRBJ1-2; 12 nucleotides agree with TRBD1. This CDR3 has 16 residues. J gave up 4 bases and V 3 bases, and 6 bases lay outside the gene matches. The germline V gene has CDR1 SGHTA and CDR2 FQGNSA. The entire variable domain, with the rest obtained from reference TRBV7-2 and TRBJ1-2, is as follows: GAGVSQSPSNKVTEKGKDVELRCDPISGHTALYWYRQSLGQGLEFLIYFQGNSAPDKSGLPSDRFSAERTGGSVSTLTIQRTQQEDSAVYLCASSFGGQGASYGYTFGSGTRLTVV.

In its sample, this clonotype was seen many times. J is TRBJ2-3 and V is TRBV5-1; 11 bases are a match to TRBD2. The CDR3 runs 16 residues. Per germline, CDR1 SGHRS and CDR2 YFSETQ. J gave up 7 bases and V 4 bases, and 11 bases lay outside the gene matches. CDR3 sequence (DNA): TGCGCCAGCAGCGAGCTTACTAGCGGGAGAAGCCATACGCAGTATTTT. As protein: CASSELTSGRSHTQYF.

The J gene is TRBJ1-2, the V gene TRBV12-3 or TRBV12-4; no definite D call. V was shortened by 7 bases and J by 8 bases, with 11 bases between the two germline ends. This CDR3 is 11 amino acids long. CDR3 in DNA: TGTGCCAGCACCTCTCCCGGCGGCTACACCTTC. It specifies CASTSPGGYTF.

The chain employs TRBV5-1 and TRBJ2-5; 7 nucleotides agree with TRBD1. The CDR3 runs 15 residues. Germline CDR1 is SGHRS and CDR2 is YFSETQ. The trim removed 4 bases at V and 5 bases at J, leaving 11 bases unmatched. The CDR3 loop is CASSTRQGLGETQYF. The CDR3 nucleotides read TGCGCCAGCAGCACCCGACAGGGCCTCGGGGAGACCCAGTACTTC.

This clonotype came up a few times. The chain links TRBV20-1 to TRBJ2-5; maybe TRBD2 (6 bases). The ends were cut back, 6 bases at V and 4 bases at J, with 21 bases in the middle. This CDR3 has 15 residues. Germline V gene sequence: CDR1 DFQATT, CDR2 SNEGSKA (reference sequence). The CDR3 region is CSATGSSLTGETQYF. For the CDR3, the DNA is TGCAGTGCGACCGGGAGCTCCTTGACTGGAGAGACCCAGTACTTC.

The V call is TRBV5-5, the J call TRBJ1-1; unclear D gene. V lost 0 bases and J 3 bases, leaving 15 bases between the germline ends. This CDR3 spans 16 amino acids. The germline V gene has CDR1 SGHKS and CDR2 YYEKEE (reference sequence). This chain's CDR3 is CASSLDGRPVDTEAFF. CDR3 DNA sequence: TGTGCCAGCAGCTTGGATGGCAGGCCGGTTGACACTGAAGCTTTCTTT.

This clonotype was counted between two and nine times. The chain combines TRBV20-1 with TRBJ1-5, with D hard to call. Germline V gene data show CDR1 as DFQATT and CDR2 as SNEGSKA (reference sequence). The CDR3 totals 14 residues. Trimming stripped 5 bases from V and 0 bases from J, with 11 bases between. The CDR3 sequence is CSASKWGSNQPQHF. The DNA for the CDR3 is TGCAGTGCTTCGAAATGGGGTAGCAATCAGCCCCAGCATTTT.

The genes are TRBV4-1 and TRBJ2-1; D assignment may be TRBD1 or TRBD2 (6 bases each). TRBJ2-7 explains the end of the DNA better; the J call may be wrong. CDR1 MGHRA and CDR2 YSYEKL come from the germline V gene. The CDR3 loop spans 16 amino acids. CDR3 nucleotide sequence: TGCGCCAGCAGCCAAGAACCGACTAGGGGGATCAATGAGCAGTACTTC. Amino acids: CASSQEPTRGINEQYF.

The CDR3 loop reads CASSLAGGTSNEQFF. For the CDR3, the DNA is TGTGCCAGCAGTTTGGCAGGGGGCACGAGCAATGAGCAGTTCTTC. The gene calls are TRBV12-3 or TRBV12-4 and TRBJ2-1, with 8 bases matching TRBD1. The CDR3 has 15 residues. The trim removed 3 bases at V and 6 bases at J, leaving 7 bases unmatched.

The V gene is TRBV11-2, the J gene TRBJ2-5, with D unclear. Germline V gives CDR1 SGHAT, CDR2 FQNNGV. With 2 bases removed from V and 5 bases from J, the gap between germline ends came to 6 bases. This CDR3 is built from 12 residues. CDR3 DNA: TGTGCCAGCAGCTTAAATCACGAGACCCAGTACTTC. Residues: CASSLNHETQYF.

This chain links TRBV6-2 or TRBV6-3 with TRBJ1-5; a possible D gene is TRBD1 (6 bases). Germline CDR1 MNHEY, CDR2 SVGEGT. CDR3 length: 20 amino acids. Trimming removed 2 bases from V and 0 bases from J, with 23 bases in between. CDR3 protein: CASSYGRGGSTRYSNQPQHF. CDR3 nucleotides: TGTGCCAGCAGTTACGGGCGAGGGGGGTCTACCCGTTATAGCAATCAGCCCCAGCATTTT.

This clonotype was picked up a small number of times. The chain uses TRBV20-1 and TRBJ1-5; D not resolved. Germline CDR1 is DFQATT and CDR2 is SNEGSKA (reference sequence). The CDR3 has 15 residues. The V gene lost 0 bases and the J gene lost 0 bases, with 9 bases spanning the gap. The CDR3 here is CSARDWADSNQPQHF. The CDR3 DNA reads TGCAGTGCTAGAGATTGGGCAGATAGCAATCAGCCCCAGCATTTT.

The V call is TRBV7-2, the J call TRBJ1-3, with D maybe TRBD1 (6 bases). V was trimmed by 5 bases and J by 2 bases, leaving 13 bases between them. CDR1 and CDR2 from the germline V gene are SGHTA and FQGNSA. The CDR3 sequence is 15 residues long. The CDR3 nucleotides are TGTGCCAGCAGCCGAACCGGGACAACTGGAAACACCATATATTTT. Protein sequence: CASSRTGTTGNTIYF.

This clonotype appeared a few times. The chain uses TRBV5-1 and TRBJ2-3; D may be TRBD1 or TRBD2 (7 bases each). CDR1 and CDR2 from the germline V gene are SGHRS and YFSETQ. The CDR3 runs to 14 residues. The ends were cut back, 4 bases at V and 5 bases at J, with 14 bases in the middle. The CDR3 loop is CASSPDREGDTQYF. In DNA, the CDR3 is TGCGCCAGCAGCCCCGACAGGGAGGGAGATACGCAGTATTTT.

V gene TRBV28 combines with J gene TRBJ2-6, with TRBD1 as a possible D gene (6 bases). Germline loops: CDR1 MDHEN, CDR2 SYDVKM. The CDR3 is 15 residues long. Trimming cost V 6 bases and J 3 bases, with 12 bases left between them. The CDR3 DNA reads TGTGCCAGCAGCTCAACAGGGATTGGGGCCAACGTCCTGACTTTC. Its translation is CASSSTGIGANVLTF. The full variable domain, rest sourced from reference TRBV28 and TRBJ2-6, is DVKVTQSSRYLVKRTGEKVFLECVQDMDHENMFWYRQDPGLGLRLIYFSYDVKMKEKGDIPEGYSVSREKKERFSLILESASTNQTSMYLCASSSTGIGANVLTFGAGSRLTVL.

This clonotype appeared many times. This chain links TRBV6-5 with TRBJ2-1, with a possible D match to TRBD1 (6 bases). This CDR3 contains 14 residues. Between the trimmed V and J ends, which lost 5 bases and 0 bases, there was a span of 8 bases. Germline V gene data show CDR1 as MNHEY and CDR2 as SVGAGI. As DNA, the CDR3 is TGTGCCAGCAGTCCACAGGGCTCCTACAATGAGCAGTTCTTC. This translates into CASSPQGSYNEQFF.

As concerns this clonotype: A much larger clone lies one base from this, so it may be a read error. The genes are TRBV7-2 and TRBJ2-1; 9 nucleotides line up with TRBD2. The J call is uncertain, as TRBJ2-7 better fits the DNA end. The V gene's germline CDR1 is SGHTA and CDR2 FQGNSA. The CDR3 runs 18 residues. CDR3 DNA sequence: TGTGCCAGCAGCTCTAGACTGCACGCGGGAGGGGGGGACAATGAGCAGTACTTC. Its protein is CASSSRLHAGGGDNEQYF.

The chain links TRBV7-9 to TRBJ1-1; D gene unclear. Germline V gene lookup returns CDR1 SEHNR and CDR2 FQNEAQ (reference sequence). Deletions cut 1 base from V and 3 bases from J, with 9 bases between. The CDR3 has 14 amino acids. The CDR3 nucleotides read TGTGCCAGCAGCTTAGACCCGGAGGACACTGAAGCTTTCTTT. Its protein product is CASSLDPEDTEAFF.

V gene TRBV20-1 combines with J gene TRBJ2-5; TRBD1 might be the D (6 bases). Looked up from germline, CDR1 is DFQATT and CDR2 is SNEGSKA (reference sequence). Trimming left V 6 bases short and J 3 bases short, with 14 bases between. The CDR3 covers 13 residues. CDR3 protein: CSADPPGEETQYF. The CDR3 DNA reads TGCAGTGCAGACCCTCCAGGGGAAGAGACCCAGTACTTC.

This clonotype was counted once. V gene TRBV27 combines with J gene TRBJ2-7; 9 positions match TRBD2. Germline CDR1 and CDR2: MNHEY and SMNVEV (reference sequence). The CDR3 consists of 14 residues. Trimming took 4 bases from V and 1 from J; bases not matched to a gene: 2. CDR3 residues: CASSWLAGSYEQYF. CDR3 nucleotide sequence: TGTGCCAGCAGTTGGCTAGCGGGATCCTACGAGCAGTACTTC.

Notes on this clonotype: This may arise from a read error, as a much more abundant clone is one base away. The chain recombines TRBV6-5 with TRBJ2-1, with D perhaps matching TRBD2 (6 bases). Looked up from germline, CDR1 is MNHEY and CDR2 is SVGAGI. CDR3 length equals 15 residues. V was pared by 2 bases and J by 10 bases, with 18 bases between. The CDR3 loop reads CASSYHRDSQDEQFF. DNA for the CDR3: TGTGCCAGCAGTTACCACCGGGACTCCCAAGACGAGCAGTTCTTC.

With regard to this clonotype: The junction departs from the called germline gene at one end, perhaps through a read error. V and J are TRBV5-1 and TRBJ2-7; 7 bases align to TRBD1. This CDR3 is 13 amino acids long. Germline CDR1 reads SGHRS; CDR2 reads YFSETQ. The DNA for the CDR3 is TGCGCCTGCAGCTACGGACAGGCCTACGAGCAGTACTTC. Translated: CACSYGQAYEQYF.

This rearrangement joins TRBV5-1 to TRBJ2-1; 13 bases agree with TRBD2. With 1 base clipped from V and 6 bases from J, the junction kept 10 bases outside the gene matches. Germline CDR1 and CDR2: SGHRS and YFSETQ. The CDR3 length is 18 residues. This CDR3 reads CASSLRGRTSGSSNEQFF. The CDR3 DNA reads as TGCGCCAGCAGCTTGAGGGGCAGGACTAGCGGGAGTAGCAATGAGCAGTTCTTC.

This clonotype has more than one count but fewer than ten. The gene calls are TRBV11-2 and TRBJ2-1; the D gene is possibly TRBD1 (6 bases). V dropped 3 bases and J dropped 9 bases, with 15 bases sitting between them. The CDR3 has 14 amino acids. Germline V CDR1 and CDR2: SGHAT, FQNNGV. Here the CDR3 reads CASSLRALGGEQFF. In nucleotides, the CDR3 is TGTGCCAGCAGCTTGAGGGCCCTAGGGGGTGAGCAGTTCTTC. The variable domain in full, completed from reference TRBV11-2 and TRBJ2-1, reads EAGVAQSPRYKIIEKRQSVAFWCNPISGHATLYWYQQILGQGPKLLIQFQNNGVVDDSQLPKDRFSAERLKGVDSTLKIQPAKLEDSAVYLCASSLRALGGEQFFGPGTRLTVL.